This paragraph reports one T cell receptor (beta chain). This clone was seen only a few times. It has no known antigen specificity. No much larger clone is present one base from it, and per-base qualities are unavailable. Collaborating institutions collected whole blood in K2EDTA tubes following their own protocols. For TCRbeta analysis, collaborators shipped samples as frozen whole blood, isolated PBMCs, or DNA extracted from either of those sample types. The data originate from a study of blood T cell repertoires in COVID-19 (TCRdb year 2020). In terms of the full investigation: Samples from collaborators originated in the United States, Italy and Spain and spanned both the acute and convalescent phases of COVID-19. The material from the prospective study consisted of cDNA or gDNA derived from T cells, B-cell-depleted T cells, or PBMCs. Subjects who had been exposed to COVID-19, were actively infected with it, or had recovered from it provided the deeply sampled blood TCRbeta repertoires that made up the dataset. The repertoires were released in a freely available public database intended as a resource for research on the immune response to SARS-CoV-2. The samples were drawn from the first 160 participants of the ongoing ImmuneRACE study and from over a thousand subjects provided by 6 global collaborators. Nearly every sample came with metadata listing a de-identified subject ID, COVID-19 status, age in years and sex. Where available, HLA class I and class II types were obtained from metadata supplied by the sample provider rather than from assay-based typing. Here is what the overall study found, with its caveats: How much clinical and demographic metadata was included differed by source and by participant, and the metadata was provided uncurated.

The CDR3 runs 16 residues from the cysteine to the phenylalanine. The read is trimmed to its CDR3 DNA, 48 bases read in frame from base 1. The junction shows trimming of 6 bases on V and 4 bases on J, and the gene matches do not reach 12 bases of it. CDR1 and CDR2, looked up from the germline V gene (reference sequence), are MNHEY and SMNVEV. TCRbeta CDR3 regions were amplified from genomic DNA using the immunoSEQ Assay, a bias-controlled multiplex PCR. On the authors' methods: Within the assay, amplification of reference gene primers was used to estimate how many nucleated cells each sample contained. To quantify the absolute abundance of each unique TCRbeta CDR3 rearrangement, sequence reads were collapsed and filtered. For each sample, productive Simpson clonality was calculated by taking the square root of Simpson's diversity index across productive rearrangements. Drawn from immuneACCESS, this table holds only the in-frame rearrangements with V and J called that TCRdb kept. Clones are partly lost; checked studies trace under half to an unresolved V gene and leave the rest unexplained. V and J calls and clone size are those listed in that table; D and trimming were worked out from the DNA. Here the sample has 80,000 to 100,000 clones; 70% to 80% occur a single time. Of the sample, about 24% falls within the top ten clones.

The sequence joins TRBV27 to TRBJ1-3; 7 central bases correspond to TRBD1. The sequence was collected from an older man with acute or convalescent COVID-19. The specimen sequenced was peripheral blood. CDR3 protein: CASSPVGGAGGNTIYF. The sequenced DNA is TGTGCCAGCAGCCCCGTAGGGGGCGCGGGAGGAAACACCATATATTTT.